These T cell receptor beta chains were read from a single sample in a study of identifying expanded T cells in peripheral blood. The method was immunoSEQ multiplex PCR; TCRdb's version includes in-frame clones alone and lacks a portion of them. The sample carries 90,000 to 95,000 clones, roughly 90% recorded once. The material sequenced was blood. These receptors were obtained from a person between 18 and 69 years old in good health. CDR3s include the opening cysteine and the closing phenylalanine or tryptophan. The D gene is left open where the match is weak. Part of the rows lack a size; the others show once, few, many or a class for expanded clones.

V gene	J gene	D gene	clone size	CDR3 DNA	CDR3 protein
TRBV9	TRBJ2-3	-	-	TGTGCCAGCAGCGTGTTGGGCCCCGGGACGGGTACGCAGTATTTT	CASSVLGPGTGTQYF
TRBV2	TRBJ1-5	-	once	TGTGCCAGCGTCCCCCCAGGTTTCAATCAGCCCCAGCATTTT	CASVPPGFNQPQHF
TRBV10-3	TRBJ2-3	-	-	TGTGCCATCGGCCCTTTAGATGGGAATACGCAGTATTTT	CAIGPLDGNTQYF
TRBV4-2	TRBJ1-1	-	-	TGTGCCAGCAGCCAAGATAGGACGAACACTGAAGCTTTCTTT	CASSQDRTNTEAFF
TRBV7-2	TRBJ2-7	TRBD1	-	TGTGCCAGCAGCTACACCGGGACAGGGCCCTACGAGCAGTACTTC	CASSYTGTGPYEQYF
TRBV6-6	TRBJ2-5	TRBD1	-	TGTGCCAGCAGTTCAACCGGGACAGGGGGCATTCAAATCAACTTC	CASSSTGTGGIQINF
TRBV21-1	TRBJ2-1	-	-	TGTGCCAGCAGCAAAGCGGGACTAGCGGGGGGATCCTACAATGAGCAGTTCTTC	CASSKAGLAGGSYNEQFF
TRBV6-1	TRBJ1-2	-	-	TGTGCCAGCAGTACAGGAGATCCAACTAACTATGGCTACACCTTC	CASSTGDPTNYGYTF
TRBV14	TRBJ1-1	TRBD1	-	TGTGCCAGCAGCCCCAGACAGGGGTTCAACACTGAAGCTTTCTTT	CASSPRQGFNTEAFF
TRBV11-2	TRBJ2-7	TRBD1	-	TGTGCCAGCAGCTTAACGACAGGGGGTTTGTACGAGCAGTACTTC	CASSLTTGGLYEQYF
TRBV13	TRBJ1-4	TRBD1	-	TGTGCCAGCAGCTTAGGCCGAGACAGGGGGCGAGGTGAAAAACTGTTTTTT	CASSLGRDRGRGEKLFF
TRBV11-3	TRBJ2-7	TRBD1	few	TGTGCCAGCAGCTCCCAGGGGGTACACGAGCAGTACTTC	CASSSQGVHEQYF
TRBV7-2	TRBJ1-2	-	-	TGTGCCAGCAGCTTGGGGCCGACCCTACTCTATGGCTACACCTTC	CASSLGPTLLYGYTF
TRBV5-4	TRBJ2-5	-	-	TGTGCCAGCAGCTTCGGGCAGGGCTTTGGGGAGACCCAGTACTTC	CASSFGQGFGETQYF
TRBV4-1	TRBJ2-1	-	-	TGCGCCCACCCGGGTCCCTCCACACACTACAATGAGCAGTTCTTC	CAHPGPSTHYNEQFF
TRBV7-9	TRBJ1-5	-	-	TGTGCCAGCAGCTTAGGGTGGTCAGGGAGGTTGGATCAGCCCCAGCATTTT	CASSLGWSGRLDQPQHF
TRBV5-1	TRBJ1-2	TRBD1	-	TGCGCCAGCAGCTTGGGAGGGACAGGGGCTGGCTACACCTTC	CASSLGGTGAGYTF
TRBV18	TRBJ1-3	-	-	TGTGCCAGCTCACCATTTCCAGGGACTGGAAACACCATATATTTT	CASSPFPGTGNTIYF
TRBV19	TRBJ1-5	-	-	TGTGCCAGTAGTATGGTAATTGGTCAGCCCCAGCATTTT	CASSMVIGQPQHF
TRBV13	TRBJ2-7	-	-	TGTGCCAGCAGCACGGAACAGAAAGTCCCATCCTACGAGCAGTACTTC	CASSTEQKVPSYEQYF
TRBV7-9	TRBJ1-2	-	-	TGTGCCAGCAGCTCGTTAGGGATCGGTGGCTACACCTTC	CASSSLGIGGYTF
TRBV20-1	TRBJ1-1	-	-	TGCAGTGCTTGGGGGGACACTGAAGCTTTCTTT	CSAWGDTEAFF
TRBV2	TRBJ2-7	-	-	TGTGCCAGCAGTGAACCCGGGCACCCCTACGAGCAGTACTTC	CASSEPGHPYEQYF
TRBV15	TRBJ2-1	-	-	TGTGCCACCAGCAGAGACTATTATGAGCAGTTCTTC	CATSRDYYEQFF
TRBV6-5	TRBJ1-1	TRBD1	-	TGTGCCTCAAACAGGGGACAGAACACTGAAGCTTTCTTT	CASNRGQNTEAFF
TRBV18	TRBJ2-1	TRBD1	-	TGTGCCAGCTCACCGGGGACAGGGGACGGCAATGAGCAGTTCTTC	CASSPGTGDGNEQFF
TRBV5-4	TRBJ1-5	-	-	TGTGCCAGCAGCTGGGGGGGATCGGGTCAGCCCCAGCATTTT	CASSWGGSGQPQHF
TRBV6-6	TRBJ1-5	TRBD1	-	TGTGCCAGCAGTTACGCCAGGGGGGTGTTTCAGCCCCAGCATTTT	CASSYARGVFQPQHF
TRBV6-1	TRBJ2-7	-	-	TGTGCCAGCAGTGAAGTGAGGGAACCCGGGGTCGAGCAGTACTTC	CASSEVREPGVEQYF
TRBV30	TRBJ1-2	TRBD1	-	TGTGCCTGGAGTCAAACGACAGGGTCACTTGGCTACACCTTC	CAWSQTTGSLGYTF
TRBV23-1	TRBJ1-1	TRBD1	-	TGCGCCAGCATCACAGGGGACGCTTTCTTT	CASITGDAFF
TRBV12-5	TRBJ1-3	-	few	TGTGCGGGGGGGAAGGGTGAGGACACAGGAAACACCATATATTTT	CAGGKGEDTGNTIYF
TRBV7-9	TRBJ1-4	-	-	TGTGCCAGCAGCCCAGTGGCAACTAATGAAAAACTGTTTTTT	CASSPVATNEKLFF
TRBV6-6	TRBJ2-7	-	-	TGTGCCAGCAGTTACCTTAATCAGGGCGGGTCCTACGAGCAGTACTTC	CASSYLNQGGSYEQYF
TRBV2	TRBJ1-1	-	-	TGTGCCAGCACGAACAGACGGTTGAACACTGAAGCTTTCTTT	CASTNRRLNTEAFF
TRBV11-2	TRBJ1-4	-	-	TGTGCCAGCAGCTTAGACTTCGCGGGCGGGGGGAATGAAAAACTGTTTTTT	CASSLDFAGGGNEKLFF
TRBV13	TRBJ1-1	-	-	TGTGCCAGCAGAGGGACGTCGAACACTGAAGCTTTCTTT	CASRGTSNTEAFF
TRBV5-4	TRBJ2-7	TRBD2	few	TGTGCCAGCAGCTCCGGACCTAGCGGGAGGTACTCCTACGAGCAGTACTTC	CASSSGPSGRYSYEQYF
TRBV5-1	TRBJ1-4	-	-	TGCGCCAGCAGCTTGGGCGGACAGCCGATGGAAAAACTGTTTTTT	CASSLGGQPMEKLFF
TRBV30	TRBJ2-3	TRBD2	-	TGTGCCTGGAGTGTAGGGACTAGGCAGGGGACAGATACGCAGTATTTT	CAWSVGTRQGTDTQYF
TRBV7-2	TRBJ2-7	TRBD2	-	TGTGCCAGCAGGCCCCAAGTGGCGGGAGCTAGGGAGCAGTACTTC	CASRPQVAGAREQYF
TRBV7-2	TRBJ1-5	-	-	TGTGTCAGCAGCTTAGACAATCAGCCCCAGCATTTT	CVSSLDNQPQHF